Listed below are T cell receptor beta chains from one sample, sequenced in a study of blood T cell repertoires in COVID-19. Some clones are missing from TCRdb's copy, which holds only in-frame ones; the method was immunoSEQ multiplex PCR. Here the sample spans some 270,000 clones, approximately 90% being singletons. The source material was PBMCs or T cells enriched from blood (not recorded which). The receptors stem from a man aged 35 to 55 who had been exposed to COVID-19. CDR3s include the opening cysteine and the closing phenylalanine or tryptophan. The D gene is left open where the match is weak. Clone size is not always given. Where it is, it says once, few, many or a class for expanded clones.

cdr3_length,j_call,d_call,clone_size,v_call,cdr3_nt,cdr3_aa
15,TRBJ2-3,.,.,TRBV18,TGTGCCAGCTCACCACTAGCGGAGCTCACAGATACGCAGTATTTT,CASSPLAELTDTQYF
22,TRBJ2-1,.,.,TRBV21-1,TGTGCCAGCAGCAAGGGGGGACGAACCGGGACTAGCGGGATTGGGCCCTACAATGAGCAGTTCTTC,CASSKGGRTGTSGIGPYNEQFF
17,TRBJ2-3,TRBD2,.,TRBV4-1,TGCGCCAGCAGCCAAGATTACGGGGGGGCGCTTACAGATACGCAGTATTTT,CASSQDYGGALTDTQYF
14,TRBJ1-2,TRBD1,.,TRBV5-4,TGTGCCAGCAGTCTTGACAGGGGGCATGAGGGCTACACCTTC,CASSLDRGHEGYTF
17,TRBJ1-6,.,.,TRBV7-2,TGTGCCAGCAGCTTACTACAGTTAAGCTCCTATAATTCACCCCTCCACTTT,CASSLLQLSSYNSPLHF
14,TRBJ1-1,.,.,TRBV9,TGTGCCAGCAGTCAAGAAGACTTCAACACTGAAGCTTTCTTT,CASSQEDFNTEAFF
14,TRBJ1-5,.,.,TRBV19,TGTGCCAGTAGTATAGTCAGGGACAATCAGCCCCAGCATTTT,CASSIVRDNQPQHF
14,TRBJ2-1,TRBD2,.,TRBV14,TGTGCCAGCAGCCTTAGCGGGGGATACAATGAGCAGTTCTTC,CASSLSGGYNEQFF
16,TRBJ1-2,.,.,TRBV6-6,TGTGCCAGCAGTTACTCGACCGGTAGCATTAACTATGGCTACACCTTC,CASSYSTGSINYGYTF
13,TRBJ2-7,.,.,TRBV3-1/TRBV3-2,TGTGCCAGCAGCCCGGGAGCCGTCTACGAGCAGTACTTC,CASSPGAVYEQYF
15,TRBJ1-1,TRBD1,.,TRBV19,TGTGCCAGTAGTATTACGGGACAGGGGAACACTGAAGCTTTCTTT,CASSITGQGNTEAFF
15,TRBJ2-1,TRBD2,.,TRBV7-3,TGTGCCAGCAGCCTTACTAGCGGGAGGGCCGACGAGCAGTTCTTC,CASSLTSGRADEQFF
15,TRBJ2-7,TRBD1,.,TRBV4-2,TGTGCCAGCAGCCAAGATCCGGGACAGGGTATCGAGCAGTACTTC,CASSQDPGQGIEQYF
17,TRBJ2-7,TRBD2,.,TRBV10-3,TGTGCCATCAGTGATCGACGGGGGGGGAGGAGCTCCTACGAGCAGTACTTC,CAISDRRGGRSSYEQYF
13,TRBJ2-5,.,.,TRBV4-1,TGCGCCAGCAGCCAAGCTAGGGGTGAGACCCAGTACTTC,CASSQARGETQYF
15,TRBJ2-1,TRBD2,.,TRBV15,TGTGCCACCAGCAGAGTCAGCGGGAGGGCCTATGAGCAGTTCTTC,CATSRVSGRAYEQFF
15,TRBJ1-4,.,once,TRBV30,TGTGCCTGGAGTCATGGATCCCTTGGGGGGGAAAAACTGTTTTTT,CAWSHGSLGGEKLFF
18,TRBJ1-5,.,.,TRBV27,TGTGCCAGCAGTTTATTCGGCAGGTACGGGATGGGCAATCAGCCCCAGCATTTT,CASSLFGRYGMGNQPQHF
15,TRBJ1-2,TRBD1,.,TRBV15,TGTGCCACCAGCAGAGACAGGGGGCGAGTGGAAGGCTACACCTTC,CATSRDRGRVEGYTF
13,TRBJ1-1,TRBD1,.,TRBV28,TGTGCCAGCAGTAGAAAGGGACAGGGAGAAGCTTTCTTT,CASSRKGQGEAFF
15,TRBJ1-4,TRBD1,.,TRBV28,TGTGCCAGCAGTCTCCGACAGGGGGCTCAAGAAAAACTGTTTTTT,CASSLRQGAQEKLFF
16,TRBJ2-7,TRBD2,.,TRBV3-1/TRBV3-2,TGTGCCAGCAGCCAAGCAGTGGGACTAGCGGGAGTCGAGCAGTACTTC,CASSQAVGLAGVEQYF
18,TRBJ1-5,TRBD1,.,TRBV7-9,TGTGCCAGCAGCTTGGCCGGCAGGGGACAGGGGCACAATCAGCCCCAGCATTTT,CASSLAGRGQGHNQPQHF
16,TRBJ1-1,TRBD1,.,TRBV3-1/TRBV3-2,TGTGCCAGCAGCCAGGGTCCCGACAGGGGCAACACTGAAGCTTTCTTT,CASSQGPDRGNTEAFF
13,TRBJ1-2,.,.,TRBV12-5,TGTGCTAGTGGGGACCTAGGGGATCTGCGCTACACCTTC,CASGDLGDLRYTF
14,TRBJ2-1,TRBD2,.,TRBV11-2,TGTGCCAGCAGCTTACTAGCGGTAAACAATGAGCAGTTCTTC,CASSLLAVNNEQFF
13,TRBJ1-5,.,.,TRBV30,TGTGCCTGGGGTCCGGGGGGCGGTCAGCCCCAGCATTTT,CAWGPGGGQPQHF
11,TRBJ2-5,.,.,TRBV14,TGTGCCAGCAGCCGTGCGGAGACCCAGTACTTC,CASSRAETQYF
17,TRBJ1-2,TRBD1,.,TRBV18,TGTGCCAGCTCACCCCTCCCTAACAGGGGGCAGGGGGATGGCTACACCTTC,CASSPLPNRGQGDGYTF
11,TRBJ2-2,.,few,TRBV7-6,TGTGCCAGCAGTTCTACGGGGGAGCTGTTTTTT,CASSSTGELFF
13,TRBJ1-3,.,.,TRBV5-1,TGCGCCAGCAGCTTGGGACAGGGAAACACCATATATTTT,CASSLGQGNTIYF
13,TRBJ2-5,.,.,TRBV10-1,TGCGCCAGCAGTGAAAGATCGGTAGAGACCCAGTACTTC,CASSERSVETQYF
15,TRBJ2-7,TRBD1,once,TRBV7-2,TGTGCCAGCAGCCCCGGACAGGGAGGCTGGAGCGAGCAGTACTTC,CASSPGQGGWSEQYF
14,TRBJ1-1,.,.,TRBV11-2,TGTGCCAGCAGATGGGGAGACCGGAACACTGAAGCTTTCTTT,CASRWGDRNTEAFF
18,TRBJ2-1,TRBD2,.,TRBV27,TGTGCCAGCAGTCTACAGGTTCCTCCTAGCGGGAGAAACAATGAGCAGTTCTTC,CASSLQVPPSGRNNEQFF
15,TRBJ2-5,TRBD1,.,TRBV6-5,TGTGCCAGCAGTTATGGGACAGGGGGATTGGAGACCCAGTACTTC,CASSYGTGGLETQYF
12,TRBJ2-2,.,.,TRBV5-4,TGTGCCACTACTCTAGGATCCGGGGAGCTGTTTTTT,CATTLGSGELFF
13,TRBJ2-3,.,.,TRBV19,TGTGCCAGTAGCGGACAGTCGCAGGATACGCAGTATTTT,CASSGQSQDTQYF
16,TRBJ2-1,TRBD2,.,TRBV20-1,TGCAGTGCTAGTTTCTCTAGCGGCCTGACCTACAATGAGCAGTTCTTC,CSASFSSGLTYNEQFF
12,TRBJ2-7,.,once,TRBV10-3,TGTGCCATCAGTGAGGGAGCGGGTGAGCAGTACTTC,CAISEGAGEQYF
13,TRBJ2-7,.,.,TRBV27,TGTGCCAGCAGTTTATCGTGGCAATACGAGCAGTACTTC,CASSLSWQYEQYF
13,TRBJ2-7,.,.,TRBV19,TGTGCCAGTAGTATTACTGTGACTTACGAGCAGTACTTC,CASSITVTYEQYF
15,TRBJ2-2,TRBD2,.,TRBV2,TGTGCCAGCATTGAAACTAGCGGGAGCCCCGGGGAGCTGTTTTTT,CASIETSGSPGELFF
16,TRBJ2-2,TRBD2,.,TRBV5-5,TGTGCCAGCAGCGGGAGAGAGCGGGGGTTTATCGGGGAGCTGTTTTTT,CASSGRERGFIGELFF
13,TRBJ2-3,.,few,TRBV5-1,TGCGCCAGCAGCTTAGGGGTGGAGGATACGCAGTATTTT,CASSLGVEDTQYF